This TCR beta chain is from a study of tumor and adjacent non-tumor tissue in lung cancer. For the study at large: Samples averaged around 4 million productive TCRbeta reads each.

The template was RNA from unsorted bulk tissue. V shed 6 bases and J 5 bases; nucleotides not matched to a gene: 16. CDR1 and CDR2 (germline): SNHLY, FYNNEI. The CDR3 extends over 17 amino acids. As for this clonotype: The antigen is undetermined.

Study observations and caveats: Higher tumor TCR diversity was associated with shorter survival. Tumor tissue had significantly higher TCR diversity than normal lung. In normal lung, the top 100 clones were significantly more dominant than in tumor.

A modified ARM-PCR protocol with three rounds of nested PCR amplified TCRbeta. Via MiXCR, TCRdb re-called the multiplex PCR reads, giving one row per CDR3 protein. The sample lists 69,000 or so distinct CDR3 sequences; 60% to 75% were seen once. The gene calls are TRBV2 and TRBJ2-1, with TRBD2 identical over 7 bases. Sequenced input: lung tumor tissue. The receptor comes from a man aged 60-69 years with non-small cell lung cancer. In DNA form, the CDR3 reads TGTGCCAGCAGAGAGGGTCGGGGCGGGAGTGGAAACAATGAGCAGTTCTTC. This sequence encodes CASREGRGGSGNNEQFF.